The T cell receptor (beta chain) described here comes from a study of shared clonotypes between healthy human individuals. Findings and caveats of the study: Clonotypes which were not shared had lower generation probabilities than clonotypes that all four donors shared.

Germline values: CDR1 SQVTM, CDR2 ANQGSEA. This CDR3 is built from 10 residues. V was pared by 5 bases and J by 6 bases, with 8 bases between. Method: immunoSEQ multiplex PCR; TCRdb's copy keeps in-frame clones and lacks some. The table shows over 2,000,000 clones, with about 93% occurring only once. A remark on this clone: Its target is not known.

Naive-designated CD8 cells lacked CD45RO, were positively enriched for CCR7, and omitted terminally differentiated effector memory CD45RA+ cells. The TCR originated in a man between 18 and 29 years old in good health. Some clones in this sample may be carry-over from other donors' samples. The chain joins TRBV29-1 to TRBJ2-7, with unresolved D. Sequencing used naive CD8+ T cells from PBMCs. As DNA, the CDR3 is TGCAGCGTTTTTTCCGGCGAGCAGTACTTC. Residues: CSVFSGEQYF.